The sequence of this TCR beta chain was determined in a study of blood T cells in healthy people across ages. Primed by a sample-barcoded 5' primer and a J-beta primer mix, a second PCR proceeded for 7 to 11 cycles. The template-switch adaptor, which had 12 random nucleotides, put a tag on each cDNA molecule. A single record per CDR3 protein comes from TCRdb applying MiXCR to the 5' RACE reads. Here the sample spans over a million distinct CDR3 sequences, roughly 40% being singletons. The study, taken as a whole, reports: Bulk PBMC profiling left naive and antigen-experienced comparisons inconclusive.

This clonotype was detected a few times. Its antigen is unidentified. The sequencing input was blood. The source is a woman aged 18-29 years in good health.

CDR3 DNA sequence: TGTGCCAGCAGTGATGATCCAGACGGCTATGGCTACACCTTC. Its protein is CASSDDPDGYGYTF. The rearrangement uses TRBV6-1 and TRBJ1-2; D remains ambiguous. Germline CDR1 reads MNHNS; CDR2 reads SASEGT. The V end lost 3 bases, the J end lost 4 bases, and 12 bases lay between the germline ends. CDR3 length: 14 amino acids.